These 15 T cell receptor beta chains share one sample of origin, sequenced in a study of early T cells in non-severe SARS-CoV-2 infection. A single record per CDR3 protein comes from TCRdb applying MiXCR to the 5' RACE reads. The data hold more than 60,000 distinct CDR3 sequences, with about 13% observed a single time. The sequenced sample consisted of whole blood. The origin of the receptors is an adult who was a healthcare worker with PCR-confirmed SARS-CoV-2 infection or an uninfected control (not recorded which).

For this clonotype: Relative to the germline gene, one junction end is altered; a read error may explain this. The J gene is TRBJ2-4, the V gene TRBV11-2; 8 bases agree with TRBD2. The CDR3 totals 11 residues. From germline, CDR1 is SGHAT and CDR2 FQNNGV. This chain's CDR3 is CASSAGTRTSF. DNA of the CDR3: TGTGCCAGCAGCGCCGGGACTAGGACGTCCTTC.

The gene calls are TRBV6-6 and TRBJ1-1; perhaps TRBD1 as D (6 bases). The V gene's germline CDR1 is MNHNY and CDR2 SVGAGI (reference sequence). This CDR3 is 13 amino acids long. Trimming cost V 10 bases and J 3 bases, with 15 bases left between them. This chain's CDR3 is CANGTNRDTEAFF. The CDR3 nucleotides are TGTGCCAACGGGACAAACAGGGACACTGAAGCTTTCTTT.

This clonotype was counted a few times. The CDR3 DNA reads TGTGCCAGCTCACCACCCCCAGCGCAGGGCGAGAGGGATGGCTACACCTTC. Translated: CASSPPPAQGERDGYTF. The J gene is TRBJ1-2, the V gene TRBV18, with a weak D call TRBD1 (5 bases). The germline gives CDR1 KGHSH, CDR2 LQKENI. Trimming removed 0 bases at V and 6 bases at J, with 20 bases between. CDR3 length: 17 residues.

The chain has TRBV20-1 and TRBJ1-1; 8 bases line up with TRBD1. The germline gives CDR1 DFQATT, CDR2 SNEGSKA (reference sequence). The CDR3 spans 11 residues. V gave up 3 bases and J gave up 12 bases; unmatched junction bases: 6. This CDR3 reads CSASRYRGTFF. In DNA, the CDR3 is TGCAGTGCTAGCCGGTACAGGGGGACTTTCTTT.

This clonotype was counted many times. The genes are TRBV7-3 and TRBJ2-6, with D uncertain. Germline V CDR1 and CDR2: SGHTA, FQGTGA. This CDR3 contains 15 residues. V dropped 5 bases and J dropped 0 bases, with 8 bases sitting between them. The CDR3 spells CASSLLTSGANVLTF. CDR3 nucleotide sequence: TGTGCCAGCAGCCTCCTTACCTCTGGGGCCAACGTCCTGACTTTC.

The J gene is TRBJ2-1, the V gene TRBV6-1; 12 bases agree with TRBD2. The length of the CDR3 is 15 residues. Unmatched junction bases numbered 5, after V lost 2 bases and J lost 9 bases. Germline CDR1 is MNHNS and CDR2 is SASEGT. CDR3 protein: CASSESSGGAGEQFF. The CDR3 bases are TGTGCCAGCAGTGAATCTAGCGGGGGGGCTGGTGAGCAGTTCTTC.

This clonotype was seen a few times. The chain is built from TRBV7-2 and TRBJ2-7; unclear D gene. This CDR3 has 15 residues. V lost 4 bases and J lost 0, with 13 bases in between. The germline V gene has CDR1 SGHTA and CDR2 FQGNSA. CDR3 loop: CASSSALRPSYEQYF. The CDR3 nucleotides are TGTGCCAGCAGCTCCGCTCTTAGGCCCTCCTACGAGCAGTACTTC.

The J gene is TRBJ2-3, the V gene TRBV4-2; 9 bases line up with TRBD2. The CDR3 totals 20 residues. The germline gives CDR1 LGHNA, CDR2 YNFKEQ. The trim removed 2 bases at V and 2 bases at J, leaving 17 bases unmatched. CDR3 loop: CASSQMTSGGGAGITDTQYF. The CDR3 region has the DNA TGTGCCAGCAGCCAAATGACGTCGGGCGGGGGGGCCGGTATCACAGATACGCAGTATTTT.

This clonotype was seen a few times. The chain uses TRBV7-2 and TRBJ1-1, with 7 bases that match TRBD1. The CDR3 runs to 13 residues. Germline V gives CDR1 SGHTA, CDR2 FQGNSA. DNA for the CDR3: TGTGTCACCAGGACAGGCCCTAACACTGAAGCTTTCTTT. Its protein product is CVTRTGPNTEAFF.

This clonotype was picked up one time. The junction shows a germline mismatch at one end, possibly a read error. This rearrangement joins TRBV3-1 to TRBJ1-5, with no clear D. The germline CDR1 and CDR2 sequences are LGHDT and YNNKEL (reference sequence). The CDR3 has 13 residues. The CDR3, as DNA: TGTGCCAGCAGCCCGCAGACAAATCAGCCCCAGCTTTTT. Protein product: CASSPQTNQPQLF.

The rearrangement links TRBV18 to TRBJ2-2, with a tentative D call TRBD1 (6 bases). Germline loops: CDR1 KGHSH, CDR2 LQKENI. Trimming pared 1 base from V and 2 bases from J, leaving 11 bases between. CDR3 size: 16 residues. CDR3 residues: CASSPLDSPNTGELFF. CDR3 nucleotide sequence: TGTGCCAGCTCACCACTGGACAGTCCCAACACCGGGGAGCTGTTTTTT.

This clonotype has just a few counts. The CDR3 loop reads CASRLKNTEAFF. In DNA form, the CDR3 reads TGCGCCAGCAGACTGAAGAACACTGAAGCTTTCTTT. The V call is TRBV5-1, the J call TRBJ1-1; D call uncertain. Trimming left V 5 bases short and J 1 base short, with 6 bases between. This CDR3 contains 12 residues. Germline values: CDR1 SGHRS, CDR2 YFSETQ.

The chain employs TRBV20-1 and TRBJ1-4; D is uncertain. The V and J ends lost 6 bases and 5 bases respectively, with 10 bases between them. CDR1 DFQATT and CDR2 SNEGSKA come from the germline V gene (reference sequence). The CDR3 covers 12 residues. DNA of the CDR3: TGCAGTGCCCTCCTGCGGAATGAAAAACTGTTTTTT. This encodes CSALLRNEKLFF.

This clonotype was observed a few times. The rearrangement uses TRBV2 and TRBJ2-2; 12 nucleotides agree with TRBD2. Germline loops: CDR1 SNHLY, CDR2 FYNNEI. V shed 6 bases, J shed 5 bases, and the junction held 4 bases outside the gene matches. The CDR3 sequence is 15 residues long. Here the CDR3 reads CASRTGTSGTGELFF. Written as DNA, the CDR3 is TGTGCCAGCAGAACCGGGACTAGCGGGACCGGGGAGCTGTTTTTT.

This clonotype has ten or more counts. The gene calls are TRBV6-1 and TRBJ2-1; TRBD2 agrees at 14 bases. Germline CDR1 and CDR2: MNHNS and SASEGT. The V segment lost 3 bases and the J segment 10 bases; nucleotides outside the gene matches: 8. The CDR3 is 16 amino acids. The CDR3 coding sequence is TGTGCCAGCAGTGACCCCGGACTAGCGGGAGGCGTGGAGCAGTTCTTC. Encoded protein: CASSDPGLAGGVEQFF.